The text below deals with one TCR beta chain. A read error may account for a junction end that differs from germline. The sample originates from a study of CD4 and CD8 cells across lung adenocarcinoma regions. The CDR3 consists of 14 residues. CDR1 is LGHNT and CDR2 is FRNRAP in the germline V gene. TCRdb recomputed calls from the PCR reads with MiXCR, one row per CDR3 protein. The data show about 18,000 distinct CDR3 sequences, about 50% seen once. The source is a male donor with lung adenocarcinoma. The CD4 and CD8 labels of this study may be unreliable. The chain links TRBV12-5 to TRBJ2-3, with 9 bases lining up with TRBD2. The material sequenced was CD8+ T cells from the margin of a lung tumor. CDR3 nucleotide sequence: TGTGCGGTGGGGGCGGGAGGGTACTCAGATACGCAGTATTTC. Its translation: CAVGAGGYSDTQYF.